This TCR beta chain came from a study of blood T cell repertoires in COVID-19. Sequencing was performed with immunoSEQ multiplex PCR; in TCRdb, only in-frame clones are kept and a portion is missing. The data hold 53,000 or so clones, with 85% to 95% observed a single time. CDR1 SGDLS and CDR2 YYNGEE come from the germline V gene. V was shortened by 3 bases and J by 9 bases, with 19 bases between the two germline ends. The CDR3 contains 15 residues. The source of this sequence is a human donor in a cohort sampled during active COVID-19. The chain recombines TRBV9 with TRBJ2-1, with D perhaps matching TRBD2 (5 bases). The sequencing sample was made of peripheral blood. The CDR3 bases are TGTGCCAGCAGCGCCGAGGCCCCGATAGGAGGTGAGCAGTTCTTC. Protein product: CASSAEAPIGGEQFF.